This T cell receptor (beta chain) was obtained from a study of T-cell reconstitution after alpha-beta-depleted transplantation in children. General study findings and limits: A year post-transplant, T-cell counts and diversity derived mostly from newly produced T cells.

V was clipped by 0 bases and J by 4 bases, with 16 bases between them. The CDR3 consists of 16 residues. Germline CDR1 reads MNHEY; CDR2 reads SVGAGI. About this clonotype: What it binds is unknown. The conserved phenylalanine or tryptophan is not found at the CDR3 terminus, so this likely reflects a read error.

The library targeted TCRbeta and was prepared with unique molecular identifiers. TCRdb used MiXCR to reprocess the PCR reads, holding one entry per CDR3 protein. This table has some 450,000 distinct CDR3 sequences, roughly two fifths appearing once. The source was PBMCs, collected before TCRalphabeta/CD19-depleted stem cell transplant. The genes are TRBV6-5 and TRBJ2-7; TRBD1 is a possible D gene (5 bases). This sequence originates from a girl aged 2 to 10 with aplastic anemia, due to receive a stem cell transplant. The CDR3 loop is CASSYSIPDSPYEQYL. CDR3 sequence (DNA): TGTGCCAGCAGTTACTCGATCCCCGACAGCCCTTACGAGCAGTACCTC.